Shown below are 16 T cell receptor beta chains from a single sample sequenced in a study of T cell changes during pregnancy in multiple sclerosis. Sequencing was performed with immunoSEQ multiplex PCR; in TCRdb, only in-frame clones are kept and a portion is missing. Of around 37,000 clones listed, about nine tenths are singletons. The starting material was CD8+ T cells from peripheral blood mononuclear cells, obtained before pregnancy. These receptors were taken from a female donor with multiple sclerosis, enrolled in a pregnancy study.

V gene TRBV5-1 combines with J gene TRBJ1-4; TRBD1 matches at 7 bases. In germline, CDR1 is SGHRS, CDR2 YFSETQ. The length of the CDR3 is 14 residues. With V trimmed by 7 bases and J by 5 bases, 8 bases remained unmatched. The CDR3 nucleotides read TGCGCCAGCGCCGGGACAGACCAAAATGAAAAACTGTTTTTT. It specifies CASAGTDQNEKLFF.

The chain employs TRBV10-3 and TRBJ2-3; D ambiguous. CDR1 is ENHRY and CDR2 is SYGVKD in the germline V gene. The CDR3 consists of 14 residues. Trimming removed 3 bases from V and 2 bases from J, with 9 bases in between. The CDR3 sequence: CAISEWRSTDTQYF. CDR3 nucleotide sequence: TGTGCCATCAGTGAATGGCGGTCCACAGATACGCAGTATTTT.

The rearrangement uses TRBV27 and TRBJ1-1; 9 bases agree with TRBD1. Germline values: CDR1 MNHEY, CDR2 SMNVEV (reference sequence). Trimming cost V 4 bases and J 4 bases; bases outside gene matches: 7. There are 15 residues in the CDR3. The CDR3: CASSSSGTGPTEAFF. CDR3 in DNA: TGTGCCAGCAGTTCTTCCGGGACAGGGCCCACTGAAGCTTTCTTT.

The rearrangement joins TRBV5-1 to TRBJ1-1; TRBD1 might be the D (6 bases). Germline lookup yields CDR1 SGHRS and CDR2 YFSETQ. Trimming removed 4 bases at V and 0 bases at J, with 13 bases between. This CDR3 is 15 amino acids long. The CDR3 sequence is CASSPTQGMNTEAFF. DNA for the CDR3: TGCGCCAGCAGCCCAACACAGGGCATGAACACTGAAGCTTTCTTT.

The chain uses TRBV7-9 and TRBJ2-1; 7 nucleotides line up with TRBD1. Germline V gene sequence: CDR1 SEHNR, CDR2 FQNEAQ (reference sequence). Trimming took 5 bases from V and 0 from J; bases not matched to a gene: 16. The CDR3 is 19 residues long. CDR3 in amino acids: CASSPRQGPSKSSYNEQFF. DNA of the CDR3: TGTGCCAGCAGCCCACGACAGGGCCCGAGCAAGAGCTCCTACAATGAGCAGTTCTTC.

V is TRBV5-1 and J is TRBJ1-1; D uncertain. V shed 0 bases and J shed 8 bases, with 5 bases lying between them. CDR3 length: 11 amino acids. Germline CDR1 reads SGHRS; CDR2 reads YFSETQ. The CDR3 sequence is CASSLGGEAFF. Written as DNA, the CDR3 is TGCGCCAGCAGCTTGGGAGGAGAAGCTTTCTTT. The whole variable domain, remainder taken from reference TRBV5-1 and TRBJ1-1, is KAGVTQTPRYLIKTRGQQVTLSCSPISGHRSVSWYQQTPGQGLQFLFEYFSETQRNKGNFPGRFSGRQFSNSRSEMNVSTLELGDSALYLCASSLGGEAFFGQGTRLTVV.

The chain combines TRBV19 with TRBJ2-7, with 10 bases that match TRBD1. The CDR3 is 15 residues long. Germline assignment: CDR1 LNHDA and CDR2 SQIVND (reference sequence). J gave up 2 bases and V 5 bases, and 6 bases lay outside the gene matches. The CDR3 bases are TGTGCCAGTAGTGCCGGGGACAGGGGAACCTACGAGCAGTACTTC. It translates to CASSAGDRGTYEQYF.

CDR3 in amino acids: CASSVYREASNSPLHF. Written as DNA, the CDR3 is TGTGCCAGCAGCGTATATAGGGAGGCGTCGAATTCACCCCTCCACTTT. The rearrangement links TRBV9 to TRBJ1-6; no definite D call. Germline CDR1 SGDLS, CDR2 YYNGEE. The CDR3 totals 16 residues. The V end lost 1 base, the J end lost 7 bases, and 15 bases lay between the germline ends.

The chain carries TRBV28 and TRBJ1-2, with no clear D. CDR3 size: 14 residues. The germline V gene encodes CDR1 MDHEN and CDR2 SYDVKM. The V and J ends lost 3 bases and 0 bases respectively, with 8 bases between them. Here the CDR3 DNA reads TGTGCCAGCAGTTTCCTCACAGCTAACTATGGCTACACCTTC. Protein product: CASSFLTANYGYTF.

The gene calls are TRBV7-2 and TRBJ2-2; 7 bases match TRBD1. Germline loops: CDR1 SGHTA, CDR2 FQGNSA. CDR3 length equals 16 residues. Trimming at V came to 4 bases and at J to 2 bases, leaving 7 bases not matched to a gene. CDR3 protein: CASSSGTVGNTGELFF. In DNA, the CDR3 is TGTGCCAGCAGCTCCGGGACAGTGGGCAACACCGGGGAGCTGTTTTTT.

The chain employs TRBV27 and TRBJ2-1; 14 bases are a match to TRBD2. With 5 bases clipped from V and 7 bases from J, the junction kept 13 bases outside the gene matches. There are 18 residues in the CDR3. Germline CDR1 is MNHEY and CDR2 is SMNVEV (reference sequence). Here the CDR3 reads CASSLPPGLAGEGNEQFF. The CDR3, as DNA: TGTGCCAGCAGTCTCCCTCCGGGACTAGCGGGAGAGGGGAATGAGCAGTTCTTC.

The rearrangement uses TRBV5-1 and TRBJ2-1, with D perhaps matching TRBD2 (5 bases). V lost 0 bases and J 0 bases, leaving 13 bases between the germline ends. The CDR3 contains 17 residues. Germline lookup yields CDR1 SGHRS and CDR2 YFSETQ. CDR3 DNA: TGCGCCAGCAGCTTGGGTCCCTCGGGGAGCTCCTACAATGAGCAGTTCTTC. Residues: CASSLGPSGSSYNEQFF.

The V gene is TRBV5-4, the J gene TRBJ2-7, with D tentatively TRBD1 (6 bases). With 4 bases removed from V and 6 bases from J, the gap between germline ends came to 20 bases. CDR3 size: 15 residues. Germline V gives CDR1 SGHNT, CDR2 YYREEE (reference sequence). The CDR3 reads CASSKQGTGLIEQYF. In nucleotides, the CDR3 is TGTGCCAGCAGCAAACAAGGCACAGGGTTGATCGAGCAGTACTTC.

In DNA form, the CDR3 reads TGTGCCAGCAGCCACTCGACTAGTCGGGGGATAAACACCGGGGAGCTGTTTTTT. Its protein product is CASSHSTSRGINTGELFF. The V and J genes are TRBV2 and TRBJ2-2, with D possibly TRBD2 on 6 matching bases. V lost 6 bases, J lost 2 bases, and 22 bases lay in between. Germline CDR1 SNHLY, CDR2 FYNNEI. The CDR3 is made up of 18 amino acids.

The chain couples TRBV27 to TRBJ2-7, with 9 positions matching TRBD2. CDR3 size: 14 residues. With 6 bases clipped from V and 5 bases from J, the junction kept 8 bases outside the gene matches. The germline gives CDR1 MNHEY, CDR2 SMNVEV (reference sequence). CDR3 residues: CASRMGTSSHEQYF. The CDR3 DNA reads TGTGCCAGCAGGATGGGGACTAGCAGCCACGAGCAGTACTTC.

The rearrangement links TRBV4-2 to TRBJ2-1, with TRBD2 matching over 10 bases. Looked up from germline, CDR1 is LGHNA and CDR2 is YNFKEQ. V shed 0 bases, J shed 7 bases, and the junction held 3 bases outside the gene matches. CDR3 length: 15 residues. The CDR3 is CASSQEKLAGNEQFF. CDR3 nucleotides: TGTGCCAGCAGCCAAGAAAAACTAGCGGGGAATGAGCAGTTCTTC.